This T cell receptor (beta chain) was identified in a study of Tregs in tolerant kidney transplant recipients. Findings of the study overall: Tregs expanded with activated donor B cells seemed most donor-specific. Biological reproducibility was not directly addressed, but technical replication error appeared minimal. Nucleotide sequences could not be compared across some patients' samples due to primer changes.

Mixed chimerism was transient after nonmyeloablative marrow transplants from related graft donors. Unstimulated regulatory T cells (CD4+CD25+CD127-), CD4+CD25- non-regulatory cells, CD4 and CD8 cells were FACS-sorted from thawed PBMCs. This CDR3 comprises 14 residues. CDR1 and CDR2 (germline): SGHRS, YFSETQ. Deletions cut 2 bases from V and 9 bases from J, with 12 bases between. Turning to this clone: Its antigen is not identified.

The protocol was immunoSEQ multiplex PCR, while the TCRdb copy is restricted to in-frame clones and leaves out a portion. The data show more than 90,000 clones, roughly 93% seen once. The sequence came from a human patient who received a combined kidney and bone marrow transplant. Some T cells could come from the graft donor. The gene calls are TRBV5-1 and TRBJ1-6, with a tentative D call TRBD1 (6 bases). The sample in question was CD4+ T cells from blood (PBMCs), obtained 12 months after the transplant. CDR3 nucleotide sequence: TGCGCCAGCAGCTTTGGGGGCCAAGGTTCACCCCTCCACTTT. Translated: CASSFGGQGSPLHF.